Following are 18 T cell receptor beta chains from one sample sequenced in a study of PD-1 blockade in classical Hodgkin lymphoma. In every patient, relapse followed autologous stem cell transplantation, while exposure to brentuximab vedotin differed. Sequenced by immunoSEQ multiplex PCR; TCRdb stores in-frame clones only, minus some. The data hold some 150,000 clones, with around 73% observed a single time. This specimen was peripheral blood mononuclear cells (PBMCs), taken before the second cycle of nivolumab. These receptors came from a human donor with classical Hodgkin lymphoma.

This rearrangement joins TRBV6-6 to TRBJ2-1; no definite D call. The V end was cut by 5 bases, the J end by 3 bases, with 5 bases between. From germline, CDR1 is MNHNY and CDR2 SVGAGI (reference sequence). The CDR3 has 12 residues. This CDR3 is CASSALYNEQFF. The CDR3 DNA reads TGTGCCAGCAGTGCCCTCTACAATGAGCAGTTCTTC.

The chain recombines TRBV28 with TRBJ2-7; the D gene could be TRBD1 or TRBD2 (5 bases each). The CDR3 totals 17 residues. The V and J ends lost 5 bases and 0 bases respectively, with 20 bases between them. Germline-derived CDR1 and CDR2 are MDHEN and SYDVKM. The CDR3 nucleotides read TGTGCCAGCAGTCTCTCCTTGGTGGGACGGATCTCCTACGAGCAGTACTTC. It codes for CASSLSLVGRISYEQYF.

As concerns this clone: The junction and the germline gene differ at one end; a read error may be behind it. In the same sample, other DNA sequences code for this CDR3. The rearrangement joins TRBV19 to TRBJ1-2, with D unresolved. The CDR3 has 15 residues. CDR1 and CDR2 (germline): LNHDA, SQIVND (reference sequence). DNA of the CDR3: TGCGCCAGTAGTATAGAGAATGAGGGCCCCTATGGCTACACCTTC. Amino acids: CASSIENEGPYGYTF.

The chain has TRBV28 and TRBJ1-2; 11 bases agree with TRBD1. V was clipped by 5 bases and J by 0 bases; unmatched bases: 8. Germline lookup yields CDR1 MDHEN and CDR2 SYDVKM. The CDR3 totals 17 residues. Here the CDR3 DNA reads TGTGCCAGCAGTAAACCAAGGACAGGGGGCTCTAACTATGGCTACACCTTC. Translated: CASSKPRTGGSNYGYTF.

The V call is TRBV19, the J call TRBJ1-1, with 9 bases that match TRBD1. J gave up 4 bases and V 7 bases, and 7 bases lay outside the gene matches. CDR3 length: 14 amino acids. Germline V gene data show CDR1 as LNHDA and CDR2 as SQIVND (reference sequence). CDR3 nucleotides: TGTGCCAGTATGAGGACAGGGGCGGCCACTGAAGCTTTCTTT. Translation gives CASMRTGAATEAFF.

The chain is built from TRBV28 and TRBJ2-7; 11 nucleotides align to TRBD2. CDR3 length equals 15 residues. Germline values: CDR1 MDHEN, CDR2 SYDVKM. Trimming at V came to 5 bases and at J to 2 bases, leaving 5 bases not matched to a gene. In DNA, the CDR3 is TGTGCCAGCAGTGAGCCGGGACTAGCGGCCTACGAGCAGTACTTC. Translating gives CASSEPGLAAYEQYF.

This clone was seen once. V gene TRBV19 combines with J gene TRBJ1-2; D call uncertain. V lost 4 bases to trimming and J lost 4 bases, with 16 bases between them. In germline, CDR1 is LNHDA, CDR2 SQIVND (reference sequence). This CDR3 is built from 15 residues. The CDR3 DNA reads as TGTGCCAGTAGTACCAACCACAATGCAGGCTATGGCTACACCTTC. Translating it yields CASSTNHNAGYGYTF.

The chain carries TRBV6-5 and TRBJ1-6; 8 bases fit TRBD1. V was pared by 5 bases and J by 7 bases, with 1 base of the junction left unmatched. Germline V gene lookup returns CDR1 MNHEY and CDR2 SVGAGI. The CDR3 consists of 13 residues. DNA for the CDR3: TGTGCCAGCAGTGGACAGGGAAATTCACCCCTCCACTTT. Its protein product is CASSGQGNSPLHF.

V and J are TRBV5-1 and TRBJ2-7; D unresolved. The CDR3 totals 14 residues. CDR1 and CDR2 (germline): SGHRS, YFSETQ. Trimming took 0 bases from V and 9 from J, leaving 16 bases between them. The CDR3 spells CASSLEGFVGSQYF. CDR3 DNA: TGCGCCAGCAGCTTGGAAGGATTCGTTGGATCGCAGTACTTC.

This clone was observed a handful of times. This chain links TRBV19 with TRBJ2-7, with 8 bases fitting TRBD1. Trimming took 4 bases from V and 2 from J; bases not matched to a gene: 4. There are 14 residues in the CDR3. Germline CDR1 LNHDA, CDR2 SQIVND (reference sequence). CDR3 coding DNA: TGTGCCAGTAGTACTCACAGGGGGGCCTACGAGCAGTACTTC. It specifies CASSTHRGAYEQYF. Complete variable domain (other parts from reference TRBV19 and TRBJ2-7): DGGITQSPKYLFRKEGQNVTLSCEQNLNHDAMYWYRQDPGQGLRLIYYSQIVNDFQKGDIAEGYSVSREKKESFPLTVTSAQKNPTAFYLCASSTHRGAYEQYFGPGTRLTVT.

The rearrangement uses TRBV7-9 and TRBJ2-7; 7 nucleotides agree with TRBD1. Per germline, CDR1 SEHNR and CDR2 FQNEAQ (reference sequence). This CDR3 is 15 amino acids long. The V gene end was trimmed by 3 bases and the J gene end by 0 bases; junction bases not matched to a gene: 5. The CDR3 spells CASSLIQGSSYEQYF. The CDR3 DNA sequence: TGTGCCAGCAGCTTGATACAGGGGAGCTCCTACGAGCAGTACTTC.

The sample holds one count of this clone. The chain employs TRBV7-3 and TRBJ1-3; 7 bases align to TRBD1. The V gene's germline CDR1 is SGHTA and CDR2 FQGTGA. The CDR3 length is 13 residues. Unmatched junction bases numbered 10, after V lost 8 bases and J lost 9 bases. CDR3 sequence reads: CASAGQPGSTIYF. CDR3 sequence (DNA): TGTGCCAGCGCGGGACAGCCGGGCAGCACCATATATTTT.

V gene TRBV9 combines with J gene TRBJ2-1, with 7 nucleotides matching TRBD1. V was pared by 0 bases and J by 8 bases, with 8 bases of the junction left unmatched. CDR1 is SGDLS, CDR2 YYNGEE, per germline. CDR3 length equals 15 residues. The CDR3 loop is CASSVVAGGKDEQFF. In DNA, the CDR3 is TGTGCCAGCAGCGTAGTGGCAGGGGGTAAGGATGAGCAGTTCTTC.

Here the CDR3 reads CASSYRTPYGYTF. DNA of the CDR3: TGTGCCAGCAGTTACAGGACGCCCTATGGCTACACCTTC. The chain carries TRBV6-5 and TRBJ1-2; D not resolved. Trimming cost V 2 bases and J 4 bases, with 8 bases left between them. The germline V gene has CDR1 MNHEY and CDR2 SVGAGI. The CDR3 runs to 13 residues.

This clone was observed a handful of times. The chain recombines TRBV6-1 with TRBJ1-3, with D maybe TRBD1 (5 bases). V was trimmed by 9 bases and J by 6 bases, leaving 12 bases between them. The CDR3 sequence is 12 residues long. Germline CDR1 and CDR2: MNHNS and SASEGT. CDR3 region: CARSGLLNTIYF. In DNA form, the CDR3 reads TGTGCCAGGTCGGGGCTATTAAACACCATATATTTT.

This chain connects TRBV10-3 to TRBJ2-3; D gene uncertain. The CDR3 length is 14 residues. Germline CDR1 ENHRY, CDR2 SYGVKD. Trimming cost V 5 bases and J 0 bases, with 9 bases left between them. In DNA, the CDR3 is TGTGCCATCAGTTGGATTTCTAGCACAGATACGCAGTATTTT. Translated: CAISWISSTDTQYF.

The CDR3 sequence: CAISEWRDGGDEQFF. CDR3 DNA: TGTGCCATCAGTGAGTGGAGGGATGGGGGCGATGAGCAGTTCTTC. This chain joins TRBV10-3 and TRBJ2-1; perhaps D is TRBD1 or TRBD2 (6 bases each). This CDR3 contains 15 residues. V was cut by 1 base and J by 8 bases, with 15 bases left in between. Germline CDR1 is ENHRY and CDR2 is SYGVKD.

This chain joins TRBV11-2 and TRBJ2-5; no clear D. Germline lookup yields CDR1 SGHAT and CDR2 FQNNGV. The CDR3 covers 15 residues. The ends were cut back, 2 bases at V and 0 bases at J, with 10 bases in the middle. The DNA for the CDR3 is TGTGCCAGCAGCTTAAATAGCCTGTACCAAGAGACCCAGTACTTC. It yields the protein CASSLNSLYQETQYF.